These 12 T cell receptor beta chains were sequenced from one sample in a study of blood T cells in healthy people across ages. PCR was performed a second time for roughly 7 to 11 cycles using a sample-barcoded 5' primer and a J-beta primer mix. TCRdb re-called the 5' RACE reads with MiXCR, one entry per CDR3 protein. The sample lists around 1,800,000 distinct CDR3 sequences, about two fifths occurring once. Sequencing was performed on blood. Receptor source: a human donor in good health.

This clonotype has only a few counts. This sequence joins TRBV6-2 or TRBV6-3 and TRBJ2-7; 8 bases are shared with TRBD2. CDR1 is MNHEY, CDR2 SVGEGT, per germline. Germline trimming cut 2 bases from V and 0 bases from J; bases unmatched to any gene: 6. CDR3 length equals 16 residues. The CDR3 sequence: CASSYISGGPSYEQYF. The DNA of the CDR3 is TGTGCCAGCAGTTACATCAGCGGGGGCCCCTCCTACGAGCAGTACTTC.

The rearrangement uses TRBV5-1 and TRBJ1-1; D uncertain. Trimming cost V 3 bases and J 0 bases, with 9 bases left between them. Germline lookup yields CDR1 SGHRS and CDR2 YFSETQ. The CDR3 covers 14 residues. The CDR3 sequence is CASSSWALNTEAFF. CDR3 sequence (DNA): TGCGCCAGCAGCTCATGGGCCTTGAACACTGAAGCTTTCTTT.

The V gene is TRBV20-1, the J gene TRBJ1-2, with D possibly being TRBD1 (5 bases). From germline, CDR1 is DFQATT and CDR2 SNEGSKA (reference sequence). The length of the CDR3 is 17 residues. V was shortened by 0 bases and J by 4 bases, with 21 bases between the two germline ends. The CDR3 here is CSARDPGRALKSYGYTF. DNA of the CDR3: TGCAGTGCTAGAGATCCGGGCAGGGCTCTTAAGAGCTATGGCTACACCTTC.

The V gene is TRBV6-5, the J gene TRBJ2-5, with D maybe TRBD1 (6 bases). Germline lookup yields CDR1 MNHEY and CDR2 SVGAGI. CDR3 length: 17 amino acids. Trimming shortened V by 0 bases and J by 3 bases, and 17 bases separated the two germline ends. CDR3 region: CASSYSMGAVLKETQYF. The CDR3 nucleotides read TGTGCCAGCAGTTACTCGATGGGGGCCGTGCTAAAAGAGACCCAGTACTTC.

The rearrangement joins TRBV7-6 to TRBJ2-3; possible D gene TRBD1, 5 bases. The CDR3 loop spans 17 amino acids. V dropped 0 bases and J dropped 2 bases, with 15 bases sitting between them. CDR1 and CDR2 from the germline V gene are SGHVS and FNYEAQ. The CDR3: CASSLALVTVITDTQYF. As DNA, the CDR3 is TGTGCCAGCAGCTTAGCGCTGGTGACAGTCATCACAGATACGCAGTATTTT.

This clonotype was counted a few times. V gene TRBV5-8 combines with J gene TRBJ1-1; 8 bases match TRBD1. CDR1 is SGHTS, CDR2 YDEGEE, per germline. This CDR3 has 14 amino acids. The V gene end was trimmed by 6 bases and the J gene end by 7 bases; junction bases not matched to a gene: 11. Here the CDR3 reads CASTRTGSSFEAFF. CDR3 in DNA: TGTGCCAGCACCAGGACAGGGTCGTCCTTTGAAGCTTTCTTT.

This clonotype has a handful of counts. This rearrangement joins TRBV6-5 to TRBJ1-1; no reliable D call. V shed 8 bases and J shed 9 bases, with 19 bases lying between them. This CDR3 is built from 13 residues. Germline CDR1 reads MNHEY; CDR2 reads SVGAGI. The CDR3 loop reads CASGSPPGHKAFF. DNA of the CDR3: TGTGCCAGCGGGTCTCCTCCGGGTCATAAAGCTTTCTTT.

In the case of this clonotype: In this CDR3 the conserved last residue, phenylalanine or tryptophan, is missing, so a read error is likely. The chain employs TRBV29-1 and TRBJ2-7; TRBD1 is a possible D gene (5 bases). Trimming shortened V by 6 bases and J by 4 bases, and 13 bases separated the two germline ends. CDR1 is SQVTM and CDR2 is ANQGSEA in the germline V gene. The CDR3 is made up of 12 amino acids. The CDR3 region is CSVRTNRYEQYC. Here the CDR3 DNA reads TGCAGCGTCCGGACAAACCGGTACGAGCAGTACTGC.

The J gene is TRBJ1-1, the V gene TRBV20-1, with a tentative D call TRBD1 (6 bases). V gave up 6 bases and J gave up 5 bases, with 22 bases separating them. Per germline, CDR1 DFQATT and CDR2 SNEGSKA (reference sequence). CDR3 length: 15 amino acids. The CDR3 loop reads CSALPGTHPETEAFF. The CDR3, as DNA: TGCAGTGCCCTCCCCGGGACACATCCGGAAACTGAAGCTTTCTTT.

Points on this clonotype: A read error may be the cause here, since a much bigger clone is one base away. The V and J genes are TRBV3-1 and TRBJ2-3; 8 nucleotides line up with TRBD2. The CDR3 runs to 14 residues. CDR1 is LGHDT, CDR2 YNNKEL, per germline (reference sequence). J was trimmed by 5 bases and V by 7 bases; bases with no gene match: 8. CDR3 nucleotide sequence: TGTGCCAGCAACCATGCAACTAGCGGAGATACGCAGTATTTT. This sequence encodes CASNHATSGDTQYF.

As DNA, the CDR3 is TGTGCCAGTACGTCCGGGACAGGGTGGTACGAGCAGTACTTC. It codes for CASTSGTGWYEQYF. The chain has TRBV6-6 and TRBJ2-4; 9 bases line up with TRBD1. The DNA matches TRBJ2-7 better at its end, which makes the J call doubtful. The CDR3 consists of 14 residues. Germline V CDR1 and CDR2: MNHNY, SVGAGI (reference sequence).

The rearrangement joins TRBV7-2 to TRBJ1-5; the D gene is possibly TRBD1 (5 bases). The CDR3 has 16 amino acids. Trimming removed 1 base at V and 0 bases at J, with 10 bases between. Per the germline V gene, CDR1 is SGHTA and CDR2 is FQGNSA. CDR3 loop: CASSLVGGSSNQPQHF. For the CDR3, the DNA is TGTGCCAGCAGCTTAGTGGGGGGGAGTAGCAATCAGCCCCAGCATTTT.